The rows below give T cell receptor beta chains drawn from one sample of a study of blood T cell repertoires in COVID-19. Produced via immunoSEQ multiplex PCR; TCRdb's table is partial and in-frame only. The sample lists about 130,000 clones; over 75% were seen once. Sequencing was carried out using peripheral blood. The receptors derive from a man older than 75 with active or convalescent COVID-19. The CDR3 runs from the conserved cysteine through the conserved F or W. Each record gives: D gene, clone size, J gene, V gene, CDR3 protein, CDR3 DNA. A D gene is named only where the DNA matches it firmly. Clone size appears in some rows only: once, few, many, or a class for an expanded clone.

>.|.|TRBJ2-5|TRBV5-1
CASSLAKGVQTQYF
TGCGCCAGCAGCTTGGCAAAGGGGGTGCAGACCCAGTACTTC
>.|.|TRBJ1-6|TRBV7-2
CASSLGSSNNSPLHF
TGTGCCAGCAGCTTAGGTTCGTCTAATAATTCACCCCTCCACTTT
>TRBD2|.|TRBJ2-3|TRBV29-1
CSAGGERVGDTQYF
TGCAGCGCCGGGGGGGAGCGGGTTGGAGATACGCAGTATTTT
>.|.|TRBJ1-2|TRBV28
CASSWGGPSNYGYTF
TGTGCCAGCAGTTGGGGGGGACCCTCTAACTATGGCTACACCTTC
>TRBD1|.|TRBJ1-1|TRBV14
CASSQGWWDRGNTEAFF
TGTGCCAGCAGCCAAGGCTGGTGGGACAGGGGGAACACTGAAGCTTTCTTT
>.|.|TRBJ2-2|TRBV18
CASSPARGTGELFF
TGTGCCAGCTCACCTGCTAGGGGCACCGGGGAGCTGTTTTTT
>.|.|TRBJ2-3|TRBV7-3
CASSLTGRDTQYF
TGTGCCAGCAGCTTAACGGGGCGAGATACGCAGTATTTT
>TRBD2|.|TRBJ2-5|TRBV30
CAWSRGEGMETQYF
TGTGCCTGGAGTCGGGGGGAGGGTATGGAGACCCAGTACTTC
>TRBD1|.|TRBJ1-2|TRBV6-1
CASSEAGTGDGYTF
TGTGCCAGCAGTGAAGCCGGGACAGGGGATGGCTACACCTTC
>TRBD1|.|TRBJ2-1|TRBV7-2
CASSLRPRGSGNEQFF
TGTGCCAGCAGCTTACGCCCCAGGGGGTCTGGGAATGAGCAGTTCTTC
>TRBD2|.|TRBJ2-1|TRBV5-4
CASSLLSPGTIEQFF
TGTGCCAGCAGCTTATTATCGCCCGGGACTATTGAGCAGTTCTTC
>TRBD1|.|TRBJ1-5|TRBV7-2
CASSSDRGYQPQHF
TGTGCCAGCAGCTCCGACAGGGGTTATCAGCCCCAGCATTTT
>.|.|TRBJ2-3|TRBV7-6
CASSNQLSRSSTDTQYF
TGTGCCAGCAGTAACCAGCTTTCGCGGTCCAGCACAGATACGCAGTATTTT
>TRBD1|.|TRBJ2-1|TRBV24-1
CATSDMGQGNNEQFF
TGTGCCACCAGTGATATGGGACAGGGAAACAATGAGCAGTTCTTC
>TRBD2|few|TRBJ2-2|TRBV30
CAWRGRGSGTGELFF
TGTGCCTGGAGAGGCCGCGGGAGTGGCACCGGGGAGCTGTTTTTT
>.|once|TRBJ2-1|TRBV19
CASSRGGPRYNEQFF
TGTGCCAGTAGTAGGGGGGGGCCACGCTACAATGAGCAGTTCTTC
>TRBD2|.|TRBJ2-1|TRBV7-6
CASSPGTSQYNEQFF
TGTGCCAGCAGCCCGGGGACTAGTCAGTACAATGAGCAGTTCTTC
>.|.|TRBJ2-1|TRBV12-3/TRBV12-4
CASSFKRSNEQFF
TGTGCCAGCAGTTTTAAGAGATCTAATGAGCAGTTCTTC
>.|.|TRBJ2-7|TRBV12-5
CASGSPGPPTGYYEQYF
TGTGCTAGTGGTTCGCCAGGTCCCCCAACAGGGTACTACGAGCAGTACTTC
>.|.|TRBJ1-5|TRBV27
CASSLSFQVGNQPQHF
TGTGCCAGCAGTTTATCTTTCCAGGTGGGCAATCAGCCCCAGCATTTT
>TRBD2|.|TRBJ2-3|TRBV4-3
CASSQDYIRTSGRGDTQYF
TGCGCCAGCAGCCAAGACTACATTCGAACTAGCGGGAGAGGAGATACGCAGTATTTT
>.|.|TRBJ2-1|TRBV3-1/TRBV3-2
CASSQDGGSFNEQFF
TGTGCCAGCAGCCAAGATGGGGGGAGCTTCAATGAGCAGTTCTTC
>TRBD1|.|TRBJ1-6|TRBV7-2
CASSITGVGSPLHF
TGTGCCAGCAGCATTACAGGGGTAGGCTCACCCCTCCACTTT
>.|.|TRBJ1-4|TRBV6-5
CASSYTQQATNEKLFF
TGTGCCAGCAGTTACACTCAACAGGCAACTAATGAAAAACTGTTTTTT
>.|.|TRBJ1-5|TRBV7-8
CASSLGGGLGNQPQHF
TGTGCCAGCAGCTTGGGGGGAGGTTTAGGTAATCAGCCCCAGCATTTT
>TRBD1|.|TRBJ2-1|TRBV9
CASSAPPGQDNEQFF
TGTGCCAGCAGCGCCCCCCCCGGACAGGACAATGAGCAGTTCTTC
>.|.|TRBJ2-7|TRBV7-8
CASSPSGVAYEQYF
TGTGCCAGCTCCCCCTCTGGAGTCGCCTACGAGCAGTACTTC
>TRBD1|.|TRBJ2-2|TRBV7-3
CASSPGLSGTVSHRSNTGELFF
TGTGCCAGCAGCCCGGGGTTATCCGGGACAGTTTCCCACCGTTCGAACACCGGGGAGCTGTTTTTT
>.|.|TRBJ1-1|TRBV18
CASSLRQVRNTEAFF
TGTGCCAGCTCATTACGACAGGTACGGAACACTGAAGCTTTCTTT
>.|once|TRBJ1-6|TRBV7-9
CASSPRGGGRTVLGSPLHF
TGTGCCAGCAGCCCTAGAGGGGGGGGCAGGACCGTTTTGGGTTCACCCCTCCACTTT
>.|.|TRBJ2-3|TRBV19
CATTRQNTDTQYF
TGTGCCACAACGCGGCAGAACACAGATACGCAGTATTTT